The clone carrying this T cell receptor (beta chain) turned up a few times. The target antigen is unknown. This sample is part of a study of identical twins. General study points: In drawing conclusions, the study used cross-sectional statistical analysis and did not follow the same donors. Memory repertoires showed no such pattern, whereas abundant cord blood beta clonotypes carried fewer insertions. Diverse VJ usage suggested most zero-insertion clonotypes were not invariant T cells.

TCRdb called the 5' RACE reads again in MiXCR, with one record for every CDR3 protein. The sample contains a few hundred thousand distinct CDR3 sequences, roughly 15% of which appear only once. Only healthy Caucasians were enrolled as donors. The length of the CDR3 is 15 residues. Trimming left V 3 bases short and J 3 bases short, with 14 bases between. The same data also went into a second study, on yellow fever vaccine responses in identical twins.

The rearrangement links TRBV12-3 or TRBV12-4 to TRBJ1-1; D gene ambiguous. This receptor was identified in a woman aged 18-29 years in good health. The sequenced sample was CD4+ T cells sorted from blood. The CDR3 DNA reads as TGTGCCAGCAGTTTTTTGGGAACGGCGTACACTGAAGCTTTCTTT. It codes for CASSFLGTAYTEAFF.